These 26 T cell receptor beta chains were all obtained from the same sample, sequenced in a study of beta chain features in type 1 diabetes. Reverse transcription of all isolated RNA meant that expressed TCRB transcripts were sequenced. The method was immunoSEQ multiplex PCR; TCRdb's version includes in-frame clones alone and lacks a portion of them. The sample lists just over 600,000 clones, roughly 15% occurring once. Source material: naive CD4+ T cells from blood. Receptor source: a man between 18 and 35 years old in good health.

The gene calls are TRBV19 and TRBJ1-5; D gene ambiguous. This CDR3 comprises 15 residues. Trimming took off 7 bases at V and 9 bases at J, with 22 bases between the two ends. Germline CDR1 reads LNHDA; CDR2 reads SQIVND (reference sequence). CDR3 DNA sequence: TGTGCCAGTATGGTAGGGCCGAGCGGTATCCGGCCCCAGCATTTT. It codes for CASMVGPSGIRPQHF.

Worth noting for this clone: At one boundary the junction diverges from the germline segment, which might be a read error. The V gene is TRBV7-7, the J gene TRBJ2-4, with TRBD1 identical over 9 bases. This CDR3 is built from 20 residues. Germline V lookup: CDR1 SSHAT, CDR2 FNYEAQ (reference sequence). CDR3: CASSSPSGTGRYLAKNIQYF. The CDR3, as DNA: TGTGCTAGCAGCTCCCCCTCCGGGACAGGGAGATACCTGGCCAAAAACATTCAGTACTTC.

In this sample, this clone turned up a few times. The chain links TRBV11-2 to TRBJ2-3; 15 bases are shared with TRBD2. This CDR3 has 17 amino acids. Germline values: CDR1 SGHAT, CDR2 FQNNGV. The junction had 1 base not matched to a gene; V was cut back by 2 bases and J by 1 base. CDR3 region: CASSLWTSGGGTDTQYF. For the CDR3, the DNA is TGTGCCAGCAGCTTATGGACTAGCGGGGGGGGCACAGATACGCAGTATTTT. The full variable domain, in which reference TRBV11-2 and TRBJ2-3 provide the parts outside the CDR3, is EAGVAQSPRYKIIEKRQSVAFWCNPISGHATLYWYQQILGQGPKLLIQFQNNGVVDDSQLPKDRFSAERLKGVDSTLKIQPAKLEDSAVYLCASSLWTSGGGTDTQYFGPGTRLTVL.

V is TRBV6-5 and J is TRBJ1-4; D is uncertain. Germline values: CDR1 MNHEY, CDR2 SVGAGI. This CDR3 is built from 16 residues. Trimming stripped 0 bases from V and 7 bases from J, with 15 bases between. CDR3 protein: CASSYSNPGSGEKLFF. DNA of the CDR3: TGTGCCAGCAGTTACTCGAACCCGGGATCGGGTGAAAAACTGTTTTTT.

The chain recombines TRBV5-1 with TRBJ2-3; no clear D gene. The CDR3 is made up of 12 amino acids. Trimming removed 5 bases at V and 4 bases at J, with 8 bases between. Germline CDR1 is SGHRS and CDR2 is YFSETQ. CDR3 amino acids: CASRPEADTQYF. The CDR3 DNA reads TGCGCCAGCAGGCCAGAGGCAGATACGCAGTATTTT.

J is TRBJ1-5 and V is TRBV7-2; D possibly corresponds to TRBD1 (6 bases). The CDR3 runs 15 residues. Germline V lookup: CDR1 SGHTA, CDR2 FQGNSA. Trimming stripped 0 bases from V and 7 bases from J, with 13 bases between. CDR3 sequence: CASSLAPGVGQPQHF. Here the CDR3 DNA reads TGTGCCAGCAGCTTAGCCCCAGGGGTCGGGCAGCCCCAGCATTTT.

This clone appeared a few times. This chain joins TRBV11-2 and TRBJ1-2; 7 nucleotides line up with TRBD1. The CDR3 totals 13 residues. J gave up 5 bases and V 3 bases, and 3 bases lay outside the gene matches. The germline gives CDR1 SGHAT, CDR2 FQNNGV. CDR3 residues: CASSLDRQYGYTF. The CDR3, as DNA: TGTGCCAGCAGCTTGGACAGGCAGTATGGCTACACCTTC.

This clone was counted between two and nine times. The limits of the CDR3 on the DNA are not certain, so only TCRdb's listed CDR3 is given. The V call is TRBV21-1, the J call TRBJ1-2. TRBV21-1 is reported as a pseudogene. With termini counted, the CDR3 has 15 amino acids. CDR3 residues: CASSIVPYRCGGYTF.

DNA for the CDR3: TGTGCCAGCAGCTTTCTTCAAGGGGGTTGGCACGAGCAGTACTTC. It translates to CASSFLQGGWHEQYF. V and J are TRBV7-3 and TRBJ2-7; the D gene is possibly TRBD1 (6 bases). V gave up 3 bases and J gave up 5 bases, with 17 bases separating them. This CDR3 is built from 15 residues. Germline lookup yields CDR1 SGHTA and CDR2 FQGTGA.

This chain links TRBV7-9 with TRBJ2-1; 9 bases align to TRBD2. The CDR3 runs 15 residues. Germline trimming cut 2 bases from V and 7 bases from J; bases unmatched to any gene: 6. Per the germline V gene, CDR1 is SEHNR and CDR2 is FQNEAQ (reference sequence). DNA of the CDR3: TGTGCCAGCAGCTTAAGCCTAGCGGGGCGGAATGAGCAGTTCTTC. It is translated as CASSLSLAGRNEQFF.

The chain combines TRBV7-9 with TRBJ2-7, with 8 bases lining up with TRBD1. There are 15 residues in the CDR3. Germline V gives CDR1 SEHNR, CDR2 FQNEAQ (reference sequence). The trim removed 2 bases at V and 0 bases at J, leaving 3 bases unmatched. CDR3 loop: CASSLTGTGSYEQYF. The CDR3 DNA sequence: TGTGCCAGCAGCTTAACCGGGACAGGCTCCTACGAGCAGTACTTC.

This clone was seen a single time. The gene calls are TRBV18 and TRBJ1-2; TRBD1 might be the D (5 bases). This CDR3 has 16 amino acids. Trimming took 2 bases from V and 4 from J, leaving 17 bases between them. The germline gives CDR1 KGHSH, CDR2 LQKENI. In DNA, the CDR3 is TGTGCCAGCTCACCAGGTGGGACGGCTACATCCTATGGCTACACCTTC. Translation gives CASSPGGTATSYGYTF.

This clone appeared a few times. In DNA, the CDR3 is TGTGCCAGCAGCCCACCCCGGGGGGGTGAAAAACTGTTTTTT. Translating gives CASSPPRGGEKLFF. The J gene is TRBJ1-4, the V gene TRBV9; a possible D gene is TRBD1 (5 bases). The CDR3 spans 14 residues. Trimming removed 4 bases from V and 7 bases from J, with 14 bases in between. In germline, CDR1 is SGDLS, CDR2 YYNGEE.

This chain joins TRBV9 and TRBJ2-2; no clear D. Germline CDR1 is SGDLS and CDR2 is YYNGEE. V was cut by 4 bases and J by 3 bases, with 13 bases left in between. This CDR3 contains 15 residues. The CDR3 sequence: CASSPRRIDTGELFF. CDR3 coding DNA: TGTGCCAGCAGCCCGAGACGGATAGACACCGGGGAGCTGTTTTTT.

This clone showed up just a few times. This chain links TRBV2 with TRBJ2-7, with 9 bases aligning to TRBD1. The ends lost 2 bases at V and 0 bases at J; junction bases unmatched: 20. The CDR3 loop spans 21 amino acids. CDR1 SNHLY and CDR2 FYNNEI come from the germline V gene. As DNA, the CDR3 is TGTGCCAGCAGTGAACGGGCCCGGCGGGACAGGGAGCCGACAATCTCCTACGAGCAGTACTTC. It specifies CASSERARRDREPTISYEQYF.

This clone was found a few times. The gene calls are TRBV7-2 and TRBJ2-7, with D possibly TRBD1 on 5 matching bases. Germline CDR1 reads SGHTA; CDR2 reads FQGNSA. This CDR3 has 14 amino acids. Trimming shortened V by 1 base and J by 6 bases, and 13 bases separated the two germline ends. CDR3 DNA sequence: TGTGCCAGCAGCTTAGAGTCCAGGGTGGCCGAGCAGTACTTC. It codes for CASSLESRVAEQYF.

CDR3 sequence: CASSARGRSYEQYF. The CDR3, as DNA: TGTGCCAGCAGCGCGAGGGGACGGAGCTACGAGCAGTACTTC. V gene TRBV9 combines with J gene TRBJ2-7; D possibly matches TRBD1 or TRBD2 (5 bases each). The V end lost 3 bases, the J end lost 3 bases, and 13 bases lay between the germline ends. The CDR3 is made up of 14 amino acids. CDR1 SGDLS and CDR2 YYNGEE come from the germline V gene.

This rearrangement joins TRBV19 to TRBJ2-6; D might be TRBD2 (6 bases). V was cut by 6 bases and J by 0 bases, with 12 bases left in between. Germline V gene sequence: CDR1 LNHDA, CDR2 SQIVND (reference sequence). This CDR3 has 16 residues. In nucleotides, the CDR3 is TGTGCCAGTAGCCACGGGGGTGGCTCTGGGGCCAACGTCCTGACTTTC. Amino acid sequence: CASSHGGGSGANVLTF.

The chain carries TRBV5-6 and TRBJ1-5; D is perhaps TRBD1 (6 bases). Trimming cost V 0 bases and J 4 bases, with 14 bases left between them. Per the germline V gene, CDR1 is SGHDT and CDR2 is YYEEEE. The CDR3 totals 16 residues. CDR3 sequence reads: CASSLAYGQLNQPQHF. The DNA for the CDR3 is TGTGCCAGCAGCTTGGCCTATGGACAGCTAAATCAGCCCCAGCATTTT.

This chain uses TRBV21-1 with TRBJ2-4. TRBV21-1 is marked as a pseudogene. CDR3 size: 14 residues. As DNA, the CDR3 is TGTGCCAGCAGCATTAACCCAGCCAAAAACATTCAGTACTTC. Its translation is CASSINPAKNIQYF.

The chain recombines TRBV5-1 with TRBJ2-3; D is unclear. Germline V CDR1 and CDR2: SGHRS, YFSETQ. The CDR3 covers 13 residues. The V gene lost 1 base and the J gene lost 0 bases, with 3 bases spanning the gap. CDR3 amino acids: CASSLISTDTQYF. In nucleotides, the CDR3 is TGCGCCAGCAGCTTGATTAGCACAGATACGCAGTATTTT.

This clone was seen more than once but under ten times. This sequence joins TRBV7-3 and TRBJ2-5; unclear D gene. Germline V gene data show CDR1 as SGHTA and CDR2 as FQGTGA. The CDR3 sequence is 12 residues long. Trimming took off 5 bases at V and 2 bases at J, with 6 bases between the two ends. CDR3 in amino acids: CASSISQETQYF. CDR3 nucleotides: TGTGCCAGCAGCATCAGTCAAGAGACCCAGTACTTC.

The chain combines TRBV9 with TRBJ1-2, with D perhaps TRBD1 (5 bases). This CDR3 spans 14 amino acids. The ends were cut back, 5 bases at V and 4 bases at J, with 15 bases in the middle. Germline values: CDR1 SGDLS, CDR2 YYNGEE. The CDR3 sequence: CASRATEGGYGYTF. DNA of the CDR3: TGTGCCAGCAGAGCGACAGAGGGAGGCTATGGCTACACCTTC.

This clone was detected only a few times. Written as DNA, the CDR3 is TGTGCCAGCAGTGAATATGGAGAAGGGACGTACGAGCAGTACTTC. It is translated as CASSEYGEGTYEQYF. V is TRBV25-1 and J is TRBJ2-7, with D perhaps TRBD1 or TRBD2 (5 bases each). Germline CDR1 and CDR2: MGHDK and SYGVNS. The CDR3 is made up of 15 amino acids. Trimming left V 0 bases short and J 4 bases short, with 13 bases between.

This chain uses TRBV27 with TRBJ2-1; D is possibly TRBD1 or TRBD2 (5 bases each). Germline loops: CDR1 MNHEY, CDR2 SMNVEV (reference sequence). V was shortened by 3 bases and J by 6 bases, with 15 bases between the two germline ends. CDR3 size: 15 residues. The CDR3 protein is CASSFEGTISNEQFF. The CDR3 DNA reads TGTGCCAGCAGTTTCGAGGGGACCATCTCCAATGAGCAGTTCTTC.

This clone has just a few counts. The V gene is TRBV19, the J gene TRBJ2-7; TRBD1 matches at 8 bases. Germline CDR1 is LNHDA and CDR2 is SQIVND (reference sequence). The CDR3 consists of 12 residues. J was trimmed by 4 bases and V by 10 bases; bases with no gene match: 6. As DNA, the CDR3 is TGTGCCACCCGGGACAGGAAATACGAGCAGTACTTC. Its protein is CATRDRKYEQYF.